These 21 T cell receptor beta chains were all obtained from the same sample, sequenced in a study of OX40 agonist ivuxolimab in advanced cancers. Produced via immunoSEQ multiplex PCR; TCRdb's table is partial and in-frame only. The sample includes almost 85,000 clones, around 84% of them seen just once. Sample: CD4+ or CD8+ T cells sorted from blood, taken in a trial of the OX40 agonist ivuxolimab. The receptors were sampled from an adult with an advanced solid tumor such as melanoma, head and neck, liver or kidney cancer.

This chain links TRBV2 with TRBJ1-2; TRBD1 agrees at 7 bases. CDR1 and CDR2 from the germline V gene are SNHLY and FYNNEI. J lost 4 bases, V lost 4 bases, and 9 bases had no gene match. The CDR3 length is 15 residues. CDR3 nucleotides: TGTGCCAGCAGTGCACCGGGACAGAAACGCTATGGCTACACCTTC. This translates into CASSAPGQKRYGYTF.

This clone was seen a handful of times. The genes are TRBV4-1 and TRBJ2-1, with D perhaps TRBD1 or TRBD2 (5 bases each). V lost 1 base and J lost 8, with 15 bases in between. The germline V gene has CDR1 MGHRA and CDR2 YSYEKL. The CDR3 runs 15 residues. The CDR3 DNA follows: TGCGCCAGCAGCCAAGCGGGACGACCTGGGGATGAGCAGTTCTTC. It codes for CASSQAGRPGDEQFF.

There are a few counts of this clone. The chain couples TRBV7-2 to TRBJ2-5, with a tentative D call TRBD2 (5 bases). Per germline, CDR1 SGHTA and CDR2 FQGNSA. The CDR3 is made up of 14 amino acids. Trimming cost V 3 bases and J 5 bases, with 13 bases left between them. The CDR3 sequence is CASSFGRPGETQYF. CDR3 sequence (DNA): TGTGCCAGCAGCTTTGGACGTCCGGGGGAGACCCAGTACTTC.

This clone appeared a single time. V usage is TRBV10-3 and J usage is TRBJ2-3; 14 bases align to TRBD2. The germline V gene encodes CDR1 ENHRY and CDR2 SYGVKD. Trimming cost V 8 bases and J 4 bases; bases outside gene matches: 5. CDR3 length: 15 amino acids. The CDR3 spells CAIGTSGGRADTQYF. In DNA, the CDR3 is TGTGCCATCGGGACTAGCGGGGGTCGGGCAGATACGCAGTATTTT.

CDR3 sequence reads: CASSARTLLNEKLFF. In DNA form, the CDR3 reads TGTGCCAGCAGTGCCAGGACCCTCCTAAATGAAAAACTGTTTTTT. This chain links TRBV27 with TRBJ1-4, with D hard to call. V was trimmed by 5 bases and J by 5 bases, leaving 15 bases between them. CDR3 length: 15 residues. Looked up from germline, CDR1 is MNHEY and CDR2 is SMNVEV (reference sequence).

This clone has more than one count but fewer than ten. The V call is TRBV5-4, the J call TRBJ1-2; the D gene is possibly TRBD1 (6 bases). The V and J ends lost 3 bases and 7 bases respectively, with 13 bases between them. CDR1 is SGHNT and CDR2 is YYREEE in the germline V gene (reference sequence). The CDR3 consists of 13 residues. The CDR3 protein is CASSSNRARGYTF. The CDR3 DNA sequence: TGTGCCAGCAGCTCTAACAGGGCCCGTGGCTACACCTTC.

J is TRBJ2-1 and V is TRBV7-9; tentative D call: TRBD2 (9 bases). Germline V CDR1 and CDR2: SEHNR, FQNEAQ (reference sequence). CDR3 length: 15 amino acids. Deletions cut 5 bases from V and 9 bases from J, with 20 bases between. The CDR3 DNA sequence: TGTGCCAGCAGCCAGGGGGCGGGGGGGCTCCCTGAGCAGTTCTTC. Translated: CASSQGAGGLPEQFF.

Sample share makes this clone medium-sized (0.01 to 0.1%). The rearrangement links TRBV9 to TRBJ1-1, with D perhaps matching TRBD1 (5 bases). Germline V gene lookup returns CDR1 SGDLS and CDR2 YYNGEE. V lost 1 base to trimming and J lost 0 bases, with 10 bases between them. This CDR3 contains 15 residues. The CDR3 here is CASSVSSGLNTEAFF. Here the CDR3 DNA reads TGTGCCAGCAGCGTATCATCGGGGCTGAACACTGAAGCTTTCTTT.

J is TRBJ2-1 and V is TRBV7-8, with TRBD1 as a possible D gene (5 bases). This CDR3 is built from 12 residues. The V gene's germline CDR1 is SGHVS and CDR2 FQNEAQ. V was clipped by 5 bases and J by 6 bases, with 8 bases between them. The DNA for the CDR3 is TGTGCCAGCAGCCTCGACAGCAATGAGCAGTTCTTC. It encodes CASSLDSNEQFF.

This chain uses TRBV7-8 with TRBJ1-3, with D perhaps TRBD1 (6 bases). Between the trimmed V and J ends, which lost 5 bases and 0 bases, there was a span of 20 bases. The CDR3 has 18 residues. Germline lookup yields CDR1 SGHVS and CDR2 FQNEAQ. The CDR3 DNA sequence: TGTGCCAGCAGCCCATACAGGGTAGCCCCTTCCTCTGGAAACACCATATATTTT. Amino acids: CASSPYRVAPSSGNTIYF.

The V call is TRBV19, the J call TRBJ2-2; TRBD1 might be the D (6 bases). The V end was cut by 0 bases, the J end by 5 bases, with 13 bases between. CDR3 length equals 16 residues. Germline CDR1 reads LNHDA; CDR2 reads SQIVND (reference sequence). The CDR3 spells CASSIDHPTGTGELFF. For the CDR3, the DNA is TGTGCCAGTAGTATAGATCACCCCACAGGGACCGGGGAGCTGTTTTTT.

The chain couples TRBV19 to TRBJ2-3, with 14 bases identical to TRBD2. The trim removed 10 bases at V and 5 bases at J, leaving 8 bases unmatched. The CDR3 is 15 residues long. Germline CDR1 and CDR2: LNHDA and SQIVND (reference sequence). The DNA for the CDR3 is TGTGCCACCTCGAGACTAGCGGGGGGGATAGATACGCAGTATTTT. Translation gives CATSRLAGGIDTQYF.

The gene calls are TRBV7-2 and TRBJ2-5, with 9 bases fitting TRBD1. The V gene end was trimmed by 6 bases and the J gene end by 2 bases; junction bases not matched to a gene: 7. The V gene's germline CDR1 is SGHTA and CDR2 FQGNSA. The CDR3 runs to 15 residues. CDR3 region: CASSRTGQGQETQYF. The CDR3 bases are TGTGCCAGCAGTCGGACGGGACAGGGACAAGAGACCCAGTACTTC.

The chain combines TRBV5-1 with TRBJ2-6; tentative D call: TRBD1 (6 bases). From germline, CDR1 is SGHRS and CDR2 YFSETQ. V gave up 0 bases and J gave up 3 bases, with 10 bases separating them. The CDR3 is 16 amino acids. The CDR3, as DNA: TGCGCCAGCAGCTTGGCAGGGGTCGGTGGGGCCAACGTCCTGACTTTC. Encoded protein: CASSLAGVGGANVLTF.

The chain employs TRBV7-2 and TRBJ2-7; 12 bases fit TRBD2. In germline, CDR1 is SGHTA, CDR2 FQGNSA. The CDR3 covers 17 residues. Germline trimming cut 4 bases from V and 5 bases from J; bases unmatched to any gene: 12. The CDR3 here is CASSSLSSGRAINEQYF. The CDR3 DNA reads TGTGCCAGCAGCTCCTTATCTAGCGGGAGGGCGATCAACGAGCAGTACTTC.

V gene TRBV7-2 combines with J gene TRBJ2-1, with 7 bases that match TRBD2. Germline assignment: CDR1 SGHTA and CDR2 FQGNSA. The CDR3 extends over 18 amino acids. Losses at the gene ends were 1 base for V and 0 bases for J; bases not matched to a gene: 9. This CDR3 is CASSLEIASGTSYNEQFF. In DNA form, the CDR3 reads TGTGCCAGCAGCTTAGAGATAGCGAGCGGGACCTCCTACAATGAGCAGTTCTTC. Together with reference TRBV7-2 and TRBJ2-1, the CDR3 gives the full variable domain: GAGVSQSPSNKVTEKGKDVELRCDPISGHTALYWYRQSLGQGLEFLIYFQGNSAPDKSGLPSDRFSAERTGGSVSTLTIQRTQQEDSAVYLCASSLEIASGTSYNEQFFGPGTRLTVL.

The chain has TRBV14 and TRBJ2-7; 12 nucleotides align to TRBD1. The germline CDR1 and CDR2 sequences are SGHDN and FVKESK. V was pared by 2 bases and J by 6 bases, with 5 bases of the junction left unmatched. This CDR3 is built from 15 residues. The DNA of the CDR3 is TGTGCCAGCAGCCAACCTGGGACAGGGGGCAGCGAGCAGTACTTC. Translating it yields CASSQPGTGGSEQYF. The whole variable domain, remainder taken from reference TRBV14 and TRBJ2-7, is EAGVTQFPSHSVIEKGQTVTLRCDPISGHDNLYWYRRVMGKEIKFLLHFVKESKQDESGMPNNRFLAERTGGTYSTLKVQPAELEDSGVYFCASSQPGTGGSEQYFGPGTRLTVT.

This clone was counted only a few times. V and J are TRBV20-1 and TRBJ1-1; no clear D gene. Germline assignment: CDR1 DFQATT and CDR2 SNEGSKA (reference sequence). Trimming took off 4 bases at V and 11 bases at J, with 11 bases between the two ends. The CDR3 has 10 residues. The DNA for the CDR3 is TGCAGTGCTACTCGAGGCTGGGCTTTCTTT. Residues: CSATRGWAFF.

V and J are TRBV6-5 and TRBJ1-1; the D is unclear. V was cut by 6 bases and J by 5 bases, with 16 bases left in between. The CDR3 consists of 14 residues. The germline gives CDR1 MNHEY, CDR2 SVGAGI. In DNA, the CDR3 is TGTGCCAGCAGCCCCCAGGCGCGGGGAACTGAAGCTTTCTTT. Amino acids: CASSPQARGTEAFF.

The chain is built from TRBV27 and TRBJ1-2; 8 bases match TRBD1. CDR1 and CDR2 from the germline V gene are MNHEY and SMNVEV (reference sequence). V lost 4 bases and J lost 4; bases outside the gene matches: 8. The CDR3 is 15 residues long. The CDR3 spells CASSSQGAGSYGYTF. The DNA for the CDR3 is TGTGCCAGCAGTTCCCAGGGGGCGGGCTCCTATGGCTACACCTTC.

The CDR3 reads CASSLNSYSGNTIYF. CDR3 nucleotides: TGCGCCAGCAGCTTGAATTCGTACTCTGGAAACACCATATATTTT. The chain is built from TRBV5-1 and TRBJ1-3; D uncertain. Trimming stripped 1 base from V and 0 bases from J, with 8 bases between. CDR1 SGHRS and CDR2 YFSETQ come from the germline V gene. This CDR3 spans 15 amino acids.